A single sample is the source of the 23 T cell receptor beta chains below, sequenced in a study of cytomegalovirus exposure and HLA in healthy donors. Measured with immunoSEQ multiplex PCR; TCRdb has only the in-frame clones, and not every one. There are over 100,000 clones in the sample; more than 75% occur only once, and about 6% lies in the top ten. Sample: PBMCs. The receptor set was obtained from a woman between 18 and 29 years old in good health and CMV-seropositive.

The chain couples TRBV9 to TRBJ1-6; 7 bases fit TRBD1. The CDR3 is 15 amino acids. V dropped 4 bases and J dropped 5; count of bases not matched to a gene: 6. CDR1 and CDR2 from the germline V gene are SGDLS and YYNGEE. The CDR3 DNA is TGTGCCAGCAGCACCGGGACAGCCGATAATTCACCCCTCCACTTT. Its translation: CASSTGTADNSPLHF.

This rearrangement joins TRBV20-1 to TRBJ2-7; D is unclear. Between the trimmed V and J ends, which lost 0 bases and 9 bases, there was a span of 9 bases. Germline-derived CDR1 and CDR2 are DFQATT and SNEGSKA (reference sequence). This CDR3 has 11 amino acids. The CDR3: CSARERVGQYF. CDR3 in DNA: TGCAGTGCTAGAGAACGGGTGGGGCAGTACTTC.

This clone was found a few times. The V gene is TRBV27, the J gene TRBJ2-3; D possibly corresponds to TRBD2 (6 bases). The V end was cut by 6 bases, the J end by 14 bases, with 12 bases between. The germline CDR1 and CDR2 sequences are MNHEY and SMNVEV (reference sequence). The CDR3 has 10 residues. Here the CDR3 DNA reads TGTGCCAGCAGGGGGACTCCCGGGTATTTT. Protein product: CASRGTPGYF.

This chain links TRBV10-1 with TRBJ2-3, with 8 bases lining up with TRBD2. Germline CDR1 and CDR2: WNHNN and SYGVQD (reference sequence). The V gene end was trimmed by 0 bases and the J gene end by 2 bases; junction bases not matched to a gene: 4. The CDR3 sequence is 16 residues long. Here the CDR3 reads CASSESERGYTDTQYF. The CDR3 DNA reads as TGCGCCAGCAGTGAGTCCGAGCGGGGGTACACAGATACGCAGTATTTT.

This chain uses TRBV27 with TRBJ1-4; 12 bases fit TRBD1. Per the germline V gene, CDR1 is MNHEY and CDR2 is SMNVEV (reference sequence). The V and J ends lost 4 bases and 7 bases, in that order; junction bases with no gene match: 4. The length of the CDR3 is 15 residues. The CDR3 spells CASSSGTGGREKLFF. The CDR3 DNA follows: TGTGCCAGCAGTTCGGGGACAGGGGGCCGTGAAAAACTGTTTTTT.

CDR3: CASSLGGSSEQYF. The CDR3 DNA is TGTGCCAGCAGCTTGGGAGGGAGTTCGGAGCAGTACTTC. The chain couples TRBV7-9 to TRBJ2-7; 7 bases match TRBD2. Losses at the gene ends were 3 bases for V and 7 bases for J; bases not matched to a gene: 6. The CDR3 has 13 residues. Germline V lookup: CDR1 SEHNR, CDR2 FQNEAQ (reference sequence).

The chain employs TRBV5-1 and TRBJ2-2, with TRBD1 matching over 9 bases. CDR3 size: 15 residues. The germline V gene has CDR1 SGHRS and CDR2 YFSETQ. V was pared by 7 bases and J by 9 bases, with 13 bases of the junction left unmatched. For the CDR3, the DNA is TGCGCCAGCGGAGAGGGACAGGGTAAAGGATGGGAGCTGTTTTTT. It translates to CASGEGQGKGWELFF.

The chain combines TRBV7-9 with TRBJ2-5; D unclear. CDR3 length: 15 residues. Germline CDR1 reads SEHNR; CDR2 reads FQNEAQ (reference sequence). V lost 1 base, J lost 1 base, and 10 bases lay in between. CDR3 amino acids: CASSLVAEIQETQYF. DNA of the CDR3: TGTGCCAGCAGCTTAGTGGCAGAAATCCAAGAGACCCAGTACTTC.

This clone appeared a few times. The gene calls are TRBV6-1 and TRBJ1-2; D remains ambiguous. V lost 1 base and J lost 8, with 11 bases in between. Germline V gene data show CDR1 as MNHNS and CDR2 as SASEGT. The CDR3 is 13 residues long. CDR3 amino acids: CASSEGAWEGYTF. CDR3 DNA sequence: TGTGCCAGCAGTGAAGGGGCCTGGGAGGGCTACACCTTC.

The CDR3 reads CASSVDSGYEQYF. The DNA of the CDR3 is TGTGCCAGCAGCGTAGACTCGGGTTACGAGCAGTACTTC. The chain is built from TRBV9 and TRBJ2-7; D gene uncertain. Germline CDR1 reads SGDLS; CDR2 reads YYNGEE. Trimming removed 0 bases from V and 4 bases from J, with 8 bases in between. CDR3 length: 13 residues.

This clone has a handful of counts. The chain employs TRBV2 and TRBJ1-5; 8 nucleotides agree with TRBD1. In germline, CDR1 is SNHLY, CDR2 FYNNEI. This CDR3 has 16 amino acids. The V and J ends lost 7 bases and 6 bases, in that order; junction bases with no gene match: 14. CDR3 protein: CASTTDRAYVSQPQHF. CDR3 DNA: TGTGCCAGCACTACGGACAGGGCTTACGTTAGTCAGCCCCAGCATTTT.

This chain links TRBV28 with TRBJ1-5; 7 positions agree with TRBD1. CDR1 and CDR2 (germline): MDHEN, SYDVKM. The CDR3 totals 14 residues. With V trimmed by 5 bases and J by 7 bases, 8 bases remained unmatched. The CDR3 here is CASSGAGGYQPQHF. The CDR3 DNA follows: TGTGCCAGCAGTGGGGCAGGGGGTTACCAGCCCCAGCATTTT.

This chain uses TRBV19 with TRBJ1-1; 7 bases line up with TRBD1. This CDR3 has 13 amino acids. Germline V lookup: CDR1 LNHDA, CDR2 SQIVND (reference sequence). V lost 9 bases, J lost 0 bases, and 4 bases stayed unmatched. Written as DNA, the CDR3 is TGTGCCAGCGGAGACAGGGTGAACACTGAAGCTTTCTTT. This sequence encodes CASGDRVNTEAFF. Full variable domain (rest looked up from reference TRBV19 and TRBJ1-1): DGGITQSPKYLFRKEGQNVTLSCEQNLNHDAMYWYRQDPGQGLRLIYYSQIVNDFQKGDIAEGYSVSREKKESFPLTVTSAQKNPTAFYLCASGDRVNTEAFFGQGTRLTVV.

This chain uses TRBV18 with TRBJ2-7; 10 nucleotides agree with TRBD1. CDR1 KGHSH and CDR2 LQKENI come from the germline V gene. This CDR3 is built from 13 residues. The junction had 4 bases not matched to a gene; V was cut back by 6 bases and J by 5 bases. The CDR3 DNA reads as TGTGCCAGCTCGGGACAGGGGATCCACGAGCAGTACTTC. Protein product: CASSGQGIHEQYF. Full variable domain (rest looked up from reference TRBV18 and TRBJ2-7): NAGVMQNPRHLVRRRGQEARLRCSPMKGHSHVYWYRQLPEEGLKFMVYLQKENIIDESGMPKERFSAEFPKEGPSILRIQQVVRGDSAAYFCASSGQGIHEQYFGPGTRLTVT.

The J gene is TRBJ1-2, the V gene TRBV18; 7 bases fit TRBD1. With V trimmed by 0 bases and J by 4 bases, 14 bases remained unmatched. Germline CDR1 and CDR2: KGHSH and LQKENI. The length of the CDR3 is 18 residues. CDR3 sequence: CASSPPGQNTPAFYGYTF. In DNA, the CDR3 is TGTGCCAGCTCACCACCGGGACAGAACACTCCGGCATTCTATGGCTACACCTTC.

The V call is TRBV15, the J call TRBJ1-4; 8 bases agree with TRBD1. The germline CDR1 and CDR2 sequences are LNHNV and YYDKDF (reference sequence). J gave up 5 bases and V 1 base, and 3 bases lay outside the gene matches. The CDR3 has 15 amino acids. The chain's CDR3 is CATSRGTGQNEKLFF. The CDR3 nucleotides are TGTGCCACCAGCAGAGGGACAGGGCAGAATGAAAAACTGTTTTTT.

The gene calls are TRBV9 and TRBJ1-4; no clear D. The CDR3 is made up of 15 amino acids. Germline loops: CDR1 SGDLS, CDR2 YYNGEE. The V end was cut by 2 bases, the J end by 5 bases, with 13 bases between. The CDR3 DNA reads TGTGCCAGCAGCGTCAACTCGGGAGGGAATGAAAAACTGTTTTTT. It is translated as CASSVNSGGNEKLFF.

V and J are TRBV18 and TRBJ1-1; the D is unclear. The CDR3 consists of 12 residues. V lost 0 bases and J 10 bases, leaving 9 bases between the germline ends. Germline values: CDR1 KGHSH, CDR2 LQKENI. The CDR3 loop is CASSPPGGRAFF. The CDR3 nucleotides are TGTGCCAGCTCACCACCGGGCGGGCGAGCTTTCTTT.

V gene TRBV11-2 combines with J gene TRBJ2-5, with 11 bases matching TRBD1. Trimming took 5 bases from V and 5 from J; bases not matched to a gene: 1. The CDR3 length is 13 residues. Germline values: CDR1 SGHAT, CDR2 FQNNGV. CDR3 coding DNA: TGTGCCAGCAGCCGGGACAGGGGGGAGACCCAGTACTTC. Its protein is CASSRDRGETQYF. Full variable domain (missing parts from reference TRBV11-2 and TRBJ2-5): EAGVAQSPRYKIIEKRQSVAFWCNPISGHATLYWYQQILGQGPKLLIQFQNNGVVDDSQLPKDRFSAERLKGVDSTLKIQPAKLEDSAVYLCASSRDRGETQYFGPGTRLLVL.

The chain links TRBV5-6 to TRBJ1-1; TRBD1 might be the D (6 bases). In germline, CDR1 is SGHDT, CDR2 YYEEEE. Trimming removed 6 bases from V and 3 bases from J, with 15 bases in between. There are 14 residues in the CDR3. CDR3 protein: CASIQGRWDTEAFF. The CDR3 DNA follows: TGTGCCAGCATACAGGGTAGGTGGGACACTGAAGCTTTCTTT.

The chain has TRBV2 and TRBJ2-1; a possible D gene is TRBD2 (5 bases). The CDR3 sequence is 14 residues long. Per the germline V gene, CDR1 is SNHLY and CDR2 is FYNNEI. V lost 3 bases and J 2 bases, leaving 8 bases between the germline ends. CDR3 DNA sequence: TGTGCCAGCAGTGATGGACTTACCTACAATGAGCAGTTCTTC. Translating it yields CASSDGLTYNEQFF.

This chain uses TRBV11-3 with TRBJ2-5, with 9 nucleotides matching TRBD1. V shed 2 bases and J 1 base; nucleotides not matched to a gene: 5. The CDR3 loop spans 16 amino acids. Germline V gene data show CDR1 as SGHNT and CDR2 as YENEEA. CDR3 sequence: CASSLFGQGPQETQYF. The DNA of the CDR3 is TGTGCCAGCAGCTTATTCGGACAGGGGCCCCAAGAGACCCAGTACTTC.

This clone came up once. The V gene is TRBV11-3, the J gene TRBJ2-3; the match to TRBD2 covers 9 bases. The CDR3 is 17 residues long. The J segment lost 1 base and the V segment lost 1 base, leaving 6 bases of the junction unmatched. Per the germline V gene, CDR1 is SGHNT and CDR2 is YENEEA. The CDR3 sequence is CASSLALSGRGTDTQYF. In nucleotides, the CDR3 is TGTGCCAGCAGCTTAGCCCTTAGCGGGAGAGGCACAGATACGCAGTATTTT.